The sequence of this T cell receptor beta chain was determined in a study of T cells after yellow fever vaccination (dated by TCRdb to the late 2010s). Context from the whole study: The SMART-Seq v4 Ultra Low Input RNA kit was used to prepare libraries from fractions with low cell numbers. Blood was collected at multiple timepoints before and after primary and secondary immunization, and bulk PBMC replicates and cell subsets were isolated. Bulk TCR alpha and beta repertoires were sequenced longitudinally to track T-cell clones before and after primary and booster YFV17D yellow fever vaccination. Two healthy male donors, one aged 18 to 30 and one aged 30 to 40 years, were included in the cohort.

The investigation overall reported the following: The study included only two donors, which limits how far the findings can be generalized. The secondary T-cell response was weaker than the primary response but faster, peaking on day 5 instead of day 15. A small share of clonotypes was detected in both CD4 and CD8 compartments, with the overlap likely arising from convergent recombination. After the booster, most of the clones that had expanded following primary vaccination were detected again (almost 98% of CD4 and roughly 90% of CD8), which suggests that memory was broadly maintained. Computational filtering was needed because FACS-sorted repertoires could contain abundant contaminating clonotypes from the bulk population.

Interpreted using the paper, the treatment or condition label stands for: live attenuated yellow fever vaccine strain. A standard Ficoll-Paque protocol was used to isolate PBMCs from peripheral blood. Dynabeads CD4 and CD8 positive selection kits were used to isolate CD4 and CD8 T-cell fractions. TriZol was used to extract RNA from bulk PBMCs, from CD4 and CD8 fractions, and from dextramer-positive and dextramer-negative fractions. On this clonotype: Its cognate antigen has yet to be identified. No qualities accompany the bases; no much larger clone lies one base away.

Sequencing instrument: Illumina NovaSeq 6000. TCR cDNA was synthesized by 5'RACE template switching, through which a universal primer site and unique molecular identifiers were introduced. Priming of cDNA synthesis was performed from both the TCR alpha and TCR beta constant segments. Two PCR steps were used to amplify libraries, with sample barcodes and sequencing adapters being added in the second step. Sequencing of the libraries was done on either Illumina HiSeq 2500 (2x100 bp) or NovaSeq (2x150 bp). The study's processing was this. Demultiplexing of reads and collapsing into UMI consensus sequences were performed with MIGEC, and V(D)J alignment was carried out with MiXCR. Vaccine-responding clonotypes were identified with edgeR using replicate PBMC samples, with FDR below 0.01 and a log2 fold change above 5 up to day 15 being required. Bulk clonotypes were assigned CD4 or CD8 identity according to which sequenced CD4 or CD8 repertoire held them at higher abundance. TCRdb reprocessing: public reads trimmed at Q25 with fastp, clones called with MiXCR, in-frame beta chains kept. For every CDR3 protein sequence, its rows merge into one entry that carries the most common genes and DNA. These V and J calls rely on TCRdb rather than the paper's analysis. This sample comprises some 300,000 distinct CDR3 sequences, roughly 9% of them detected only once. The ten top clones hold around 3.1% of the sample.

Via the germline V gene, CDR1 is ENHRY and CDR2 SYGVKD. The CDR3 numbers 15 residues from cysteine through phenylalanine. Only the CDR3 DNA is retained, 45 bases long and in frame from the first base. V loses 4 bases of germline sequence and J loses 0 bases, and the interval between the two ends is 11 bases. The sequenced sample was CD4+ T cells sorted from PBMCs, obtained 5 days after the yellow fever booster vaccination. The chain employs TRBV10-3 and TRBJ2-3; no D gene call is confident. The origin of this receptor is a young man who received the YFV17D yellow fever vaccine. The CDR3: CAISVVGPSTDTQYF. The nucleotide sequence is TGTGCCATCAGTGTGGTTGGGCCTAGCACAGATACGCAGTATTTT.